Listed here is a single T cell receptor (beta chain). This CDR3 has 15 residues. CDR1 and CDR2 from the germline V gene are SGDLS and YYNGEE. Losses at the gene ends were 3 bases for V and 8 bases for J; bases not matched to a gene: 9. As processed by the authors: Estimates of nucleated cell counts were drawn from the amplification of reference gene primers. The method was immunoSEQ multiplex PCR; TCRdb's version includes in-frame clones alone and lacks a portion of them. That table furnishes V, J and clone size, whereas the DNA furnished D and trimming. Among 350,000 to 400,000 clones, around 89% were seen once, and the ten largest hold approximately 1%. This entry is derived from a study of blood T cell repertoires in COVID-19.

The chain links TRBV9 to TRBJ2-1; 9 nucleotides agree with TRBD1. The TCR comes from a young man who had recovered from COVID-19. Sequencing used PBMCs or T cells enriched from blood (not recorded which). CDR3 protein: CASSARTGAVDEQFF. The CDR3 nucleotides read TGTGCCAGCAGCGCACGGACAGGGGCCGTTGATGAGCAGTTCTTC.